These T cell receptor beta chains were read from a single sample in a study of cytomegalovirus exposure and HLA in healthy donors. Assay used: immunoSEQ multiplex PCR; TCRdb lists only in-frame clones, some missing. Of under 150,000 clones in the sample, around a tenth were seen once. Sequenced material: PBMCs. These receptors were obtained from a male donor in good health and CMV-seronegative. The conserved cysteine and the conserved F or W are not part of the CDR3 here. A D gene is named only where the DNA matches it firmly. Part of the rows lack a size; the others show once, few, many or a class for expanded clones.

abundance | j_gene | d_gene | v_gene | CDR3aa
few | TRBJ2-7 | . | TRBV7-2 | ASSGSSYEQY
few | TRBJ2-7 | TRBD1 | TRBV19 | ASSMGQGYEQY
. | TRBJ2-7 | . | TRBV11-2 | ASSSGKNEQY
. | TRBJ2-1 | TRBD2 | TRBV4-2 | ASSQGFSYREGERRF
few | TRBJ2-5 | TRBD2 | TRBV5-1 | ASSLGTSGAGETQY
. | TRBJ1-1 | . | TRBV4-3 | ASSQGQNTEAF
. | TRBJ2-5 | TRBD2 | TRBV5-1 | ASRKTSGRAGETQY
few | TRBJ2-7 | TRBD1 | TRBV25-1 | ASSETGKQEYEQY
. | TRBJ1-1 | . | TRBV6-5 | ASSTQGRRDTEAF
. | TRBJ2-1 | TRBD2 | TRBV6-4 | ASSGTSGSLGEQF
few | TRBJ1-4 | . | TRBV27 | ASSSRHIRGEKLF
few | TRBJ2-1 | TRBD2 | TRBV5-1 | ASKAGGLYEQF